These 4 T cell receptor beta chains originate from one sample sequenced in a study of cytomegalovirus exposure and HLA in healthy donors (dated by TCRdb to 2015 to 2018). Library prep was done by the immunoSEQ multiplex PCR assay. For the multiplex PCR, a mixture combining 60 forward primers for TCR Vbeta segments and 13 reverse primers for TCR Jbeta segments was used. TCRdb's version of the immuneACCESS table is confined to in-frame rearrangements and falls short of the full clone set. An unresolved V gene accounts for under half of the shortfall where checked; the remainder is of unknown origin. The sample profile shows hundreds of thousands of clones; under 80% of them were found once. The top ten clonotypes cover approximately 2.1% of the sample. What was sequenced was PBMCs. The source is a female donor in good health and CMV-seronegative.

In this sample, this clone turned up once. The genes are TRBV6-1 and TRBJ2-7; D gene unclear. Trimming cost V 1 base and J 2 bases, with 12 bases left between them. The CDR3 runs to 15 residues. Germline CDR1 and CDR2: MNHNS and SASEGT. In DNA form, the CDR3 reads TGTGCCAGCAGTGAAGAACTGGGCTTAGCCTACGAGCAGTACTTC. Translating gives CASSEELGLAYEQYF.

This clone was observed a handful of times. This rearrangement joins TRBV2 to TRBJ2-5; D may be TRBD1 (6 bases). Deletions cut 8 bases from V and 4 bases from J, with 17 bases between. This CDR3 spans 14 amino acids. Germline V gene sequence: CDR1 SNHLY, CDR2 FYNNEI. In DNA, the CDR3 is TGTGCCAGCCCCCCCGGATCCAGGGGAGAGACCCAGTACTTC. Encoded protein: CASPPGSRGETQYF. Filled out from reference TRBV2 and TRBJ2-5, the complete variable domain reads EPEVTQTPSHQVTQMGQEVILRCVPISNHLYFYWYRQILGQKVEFLVSFYNNEISEKSEIFDDQFSVERPDGSNFTLKIRSTKLEDSAMYFCASPPGSRGETQYFGPGTRLLVL.

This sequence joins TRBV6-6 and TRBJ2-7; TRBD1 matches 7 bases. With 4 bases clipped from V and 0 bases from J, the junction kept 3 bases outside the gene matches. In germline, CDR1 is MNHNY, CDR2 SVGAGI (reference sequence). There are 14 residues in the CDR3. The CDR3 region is CASSSTGYSYEQYF. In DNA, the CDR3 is TGTGCCAGCAGTTCGACAGGGTACTCCTACGAGCAGTACTTC.

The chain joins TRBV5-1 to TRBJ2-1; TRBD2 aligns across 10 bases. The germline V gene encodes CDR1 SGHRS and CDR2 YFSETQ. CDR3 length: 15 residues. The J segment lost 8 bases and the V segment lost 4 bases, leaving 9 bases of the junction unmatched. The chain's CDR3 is CASSPLAGEVHEQFF. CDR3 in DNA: TGCGCCAGCAGCCCCCTAGCGGGAGAGGTCCATGAGCAGTTCTTC.